Listed here are 17 T cell receptor beta chains from one sample, sequenced in a study of T cell responses to AZD1222 COVID-19 vaccine. Method: immunoSEQ multiplex PCR; TCRdb's copy keeps in-frame clones and lacks some. The table records some 69,000 clones, approximately 87% of them present only once. Sequenced material: peripheral blood, taken 28 days after the second AZD1222 dose. These receptors were collected from an adult who received the AZD1222 COVID-19 vaccine.

The chain employs TRBV15 and TRBJ2-5; D may be TRBD1 (7 bases). The CDR3 contains 17 residues. The germline V and J ends were trimmed by 0 bases and 7 bases, with 21 bases remaining between them. Germline V gene data show CDR1 as LNHNV and CDR2 as YYDKDF (reference sequence). The CDR3 DNA is TGTGCCACCAGCAGAGATGGGACAGCGGGCGGTGTGGTGACCCAGTACTTC. Its translation is CATSRDGTAGGVVTQYF.

The chain is built from TRBV5-1 and TRBJ2-1; 12 positions match TRBD2. Germline V gene data show CDR1 as SGHRS and CDR2 as YFSETQ. CDR3 length: 13 residues. V dropped 4 bases and J dropped 7; count of bases not matched to a gene: 0. CDR3 DNA sequence: TGCGCCAGCAGCCTAGCGGGGGGGAATGAGCAGTTCTTC. Its translation: CASSLAGGNEQFF.

The chain is built from TRBV6-5 and TRBJ1-4; D might be TRBD1 (6 bases). Germline loops: CDR1 MNHEY, CDR2 SVGAGI. This CDR3 comprises 16 residues. V was shortened by 4 bases and J by 5 bases, with 17 bases between the two germline ends. CDR3 DNA sequence: TGTGCCAGCAGTTCCAGACCCAAGGGGGTGAATGAAAAACTGTTTTTT. Translated, it gives CASSSRPKGVNEKLFF.

V usage is TRBV9 and J usage is TRBJ2-7, with D unresolved. The CDR3 has 13 residues. Trimming cost V 4 bases and J 3 bases, with 11 bases left between them. Germline CDR1 and CDR2: SGDLS and YYNGEE. The DNA for the CDR3 is TGTGCCAGCAGCCCCCACTCGTTCTACGAGCAGTACTTC. Residues: CASSPHSFYEQYF.

V usage is TRBV18 and J usage is TRBJ2-7, with D perhaps matching TRBD1 or TRBD2 (6 bases each). The germline V gene encodes CDR1 KGHSH and CDR2 LQKENI. V lost 6 bases, J lost 7 bases, and 16 bases lay in between. The CDR3 loop spans 13 amino acids. Here the CDR3 reads CASSQGRGGEQYF. For the CDR3, the DNA is TGTGCCAGCTCCCAGGGAAGAGGGGGGGAGCAGTACTTC.

V gene TRBV7-9 combines with J gene TRBJ1-2; no firm D call. V was pared by 4 bases and J by 3 bases, with 9 bases between. The CDR3 length is 13 residues. CDR1 and CDR2 from the germline V gene are SEHNR and FQNEAQ (reference sequence). For the CDR3, the DNA is TGTGCCAGCAGCTCCGGAGGTGACTATGGCTACACCTTC. Translated, it gives CASSSGGDYGYTF.

The gene calls are TRBV4-2 and TRBJ2-1; 10 bases line up with TRBD2. The CDR3 is 13 amino acids. Germline lookup yields CDR1 LGHNA and CDR2 YNFKEQ. J gave up 9 bases and V 5 bases, and 4 bases lay outside the gene matches. CDR3 in DNA: TGTGCCAGCAGCGCTCTAGCGGGGGTTGAGCAGTTCTTC. Its translation is CASSALAGVEQFF.

V usage is TRBV5-1 and J usage is TRBJ2-3, with TRBD2 matching 8 bases. Germline V gives CDR1 SGHRS, CDR2 YFSETQ. With 6 bases clipped from V and 2 bases from J, the junction kept 8 bases outside the gene matches. This CDR3 comprises 15 residues. CDR3 sequence: CASTPTLADTDTQYF. The CDR3 DNA follows: TGCGCCAGCACCCCCACACTAGCGGACACAGATACGCAGTATTTT. The full variable domain, in which reference TRBV5-1 and TRBJ2-3 provide the parts outside the CDR3, is KAGVTQTPRYLIKTRGQQVTLSCSPISGHRSVSWYQQTPGQGLQFLFEYFSETQRNKGNFPGRFSGRQFSNSRSEMNVSTLELGDSALYLCASTPTLADTDTQYFGPGTRLTVL.

This clone is a singleton in its sample. This rearrangement joins TRBV5-1 to TRBJ1-3, with D possibly being TRBD1 (5 bases). Trimming cost V 4 bases and J 0 bases, with 11 bases left between them. Per the germline V gene, CDR1 is SGHRS and CDR2 is YFSETQ. This CDR3 comprises 15 residues. DNA of the CDR3: TGCGCCAGCAGCACCCGGGGGACCTCTGGAAACACCATATATTTT. This translates into CASSTRGTSGNTIYF.

The chain is built from TRBV7-9 and TRBJ1-6, with D unclear. This CDR3 has 13 amino acids. Germline CDR1 and CDR2: SEHNR and FQNEAQ (reference sequence). Trimming pared 1 base from V and 8 bases from J, leaving 6 bases between. The CDR3 reads CASSLGGHSPLHF. CDR3 in DNA: TGTGCCAGCAGCTTAGGAGGACATTCACCCCTCCACTTT.

The chain joins TRBV6-5 to TRBJ2-1; 12 nucleotides align to TRBD2. Germline V gene sequence: CDR1 MNHEY, CDR2 SVGAGI. This CDR3 is 13 amino acids long. Trimming took 10 bases from V and 8 from J; bases not matched to a gene: 6. This chain's CDR3 is CATSGTSGYEQFF. The CDR3, as DNA: TGTGCCACCTCCGGGACTAGCGGGTATGAGCAGTTCTTC.

This clone was counted a single time. The chain carries TRBV4-1 and TRBJ1-1; TRBD1 is a possible D gene (5 bases). This CDR3 region has 15 residues. Trimming took 3 bases from V and 2 from J, leaving 13 bases between them. The V gene's germline CDR1 is MGHRA and CDR2 YSYEKL. As DNA, the CDR3 is TGCGCCAGCAGCCACCAATGGGGGAGAAACACTGAAGCTTTCTTT. This encodes CASSHQWGRNTEAFF.

This chain uses TRBV9 with TRBJ1-1; D is unresolved. This CDR3 has 12 residues. Germline V gene data show CDR1 as SGDLS and CDR2 as YYNGEE. V was cut by 4 bases and J by 4 bases, with 8 bases left in between. The CDR3 DNA sequence: TGTGCCAGCAGCTCCTGGGGCACTGAAGCTTTCTTT. This codes for CASSSWGTEAFF.

The J gene is TRBJ2-7, the V gene TRBV5-1; a weak D match, TRBD1 (6 bases). Germline V gives CDR1 SGHRS, CDR2 YFSETQ. V was shortened by 2 bases and J by 3 bases, with 9 bases between the two germline ends. The CDR3 length is 13 residues. CDR3 DNA: TGCGCCAGCAGCTTAGGACAGATCTACGAGCAGTACTTC. Translating it yields CASSLGQIYEQYF.

The table lists this clone with a few counts. The rearrangement links TRBV19 to TRBJ1-6; D is ambiguous. This CDR3 contains 14 residues. V dropped 3 bases and J dropped 10 bases, with 13 bases sitting between them. Germline V gives CDR1 LNHDA, CDR2 SQIVND (reference sequence). The CDR3 DNA reads TGTGCCAGTAGTATCACCGGTACCAGCTCACCCCTCCACTTT. Protein product: CASSITGTSSPLHF. The full variable domain, in which reference TRBV19 and TRBJ1-6 provide the parts outside the CDR3, is DGGITQSPKYLFRKEGQNVTLSCEQNLNHDAMYWYRQDPGQGLRLIYYSQIVNDFQKGDIAEGYSVSREKKESFPLTVTSAQKNPTAFYLCASSITGTSSPLHFGNGTRLTVT.

A single count supports this clone. V is TRBV2 and J is TRBJ1-2; TRBD1 might be the D (5 bases). V was cut by 4 bases and J by 8 bases, with 8 bases left in between. The germline V gene encodes CDR1 SNHLY and CDR2 FYNNEI. CDR3 length equals 11 residues. The CDR3 DNA is TGTGCCAGCAGTGGGGGGAGAGGCTACACCTTC. It is translated as CASSGGRGYTF.

This chain connects TRBV4-1 to TRBJ2-7; 7 nucleotides line up with TRBD1. The CDR3 contains 16 residues. Germline V lookup: CDR1 MGHRA, CDR2 YSYEKL. Trimming removed 1 base from V and 0 bases from J; junction bases left unmatched: 6. The CDR3 sequence is CASSQVGQRSSYEQYF. DNA of the CDR3: TGCGCCAGCAGCCAAGTGGGACAGCGCTCCTCCTACGAGCAGTACTTC.